The clone carrying this T cell receptor beta chain was seen many times. Its specificity is not known. The data belong to a study of regulatory T cells in long-lasting Graves disease. Study-level points and caveats: Thyroid tissue went unexamined; only peripheral blood was analyzed. Segments TRBV28, TRBJ1-2 and TRBJ2-5 showed preferential usage in persistent disease.

Time point of the sample: persistent/refractory GD, antithyroid drugs over 5 years with positive TRAb. There was RNA extracted from PBMCs, and the TCR library was made from it. An endocrinology unit in Xi'an, China, supplied the patients. Nine milliliters of peripheral blood were drawn into EDTA tubes. Assembly of TCR beta libraries relied on iRepertoire HTBI primers together with Arm-PCR of CDR3 regions. Each CDR3 protein gets one entry after TCRdb re-called the multiplex PCR reads with MiXCR. In the table there are under 500,000 distinct CDR3 sequences, around 20% of which are singletons. The CDR3 totals 14 residues. The V end was cut by 3 bases, the J end by 3 bases, with 12 bases between. CDR1 SGHAT and CDR2 FQNNGV come from the germline V gene.

The chain is built from TRBV11-2 and TRBJ2-7; D call uncertain. The starting material was peripheral blood mononuclear cells (PBMCs), obtained when the disease was refractory, from a patient treated with antithyroid drugs. The origin of this receptor is a female donor with Graves disease. This chain's CDR3 is CASSFYLTSYEQYF. The CDR3 region has the DNA TGTGCCAGCAGCTTCTACCTAACAAGCTACGAGCAGTACTTC.